The 19 T cell receptor beta chains below were found in one sample sequenced in a study of cytomegalovirus exposure and HLA in healthy donors. In the PCR, 60 Vbeta and 13 Jbeta primers were used. Sequencing used immunoSEQ multiplex PCR; TCRdb keeps in-frame clones, though not all of them. This table has 95,000 to 120,000 clones, approximately 67% appearing once. Specimen: PBMCs. These receptors all come from a man aged 18 to 30 in good health and CMV-seropositive.

The chain employs TRBV5-1 and TRBJ2-3; 7 bases map to TRBD1. Unmatched junction bases numbered 4, after V lost 3 bases and J lost 6 bases. CDR3 size: 13 residues. Germline V gene lookup returns CDR1 SGHRS and CDR2 YFSETQ. The CDR3 protein is CASSSQGEDTQYF. CDR3 sequence (DNA): TGCGCCAGCAGCTCTCAGGGGGAGGATACGCAGTATTTT. The variable domain in full, with the rest retrieved from reference TRBV5-1 and TRBJ2-3, is KAGVTQTPRYLIKTRGQQVTLSCSPISGHRSVSWYQQTPGQGLQFLFEYFSETQRNKGNFPGRFSGRQFSNSRSEMNVSTLELGDSALYLCASSSQGEDTQYFGPGTRLTVL.

The sample holds a few counts of this clone. The chain carries TRBV4-2 and TRBJ2-5, with 9 bases matching TRBD2. The tail of the sequence fits TRBJ2-7 better, so the J call may be wrong. The CDR3 has 15 amino acids. The germline gives CDR1 LGHNA, CDR2 YNFKEQ. CDR3 protein: CASSQEAGGSYEQYF. Here the CDR3 DNA reads TGTGCCAGCAGCCAAGAAGCGGGGGGCTCCTACGAGCAGTACTTC.

The chain is built from TRBV5-1 and TRBJ1-3, with 8 bases identical to TRBD1. Germline values: CDR1 SGHRS, CDR2 YFSETQ. With V trimmed by 1 base and J by 0 bases, 9 bases remained unmatched. The CDR3 covers 18 residues. The CDR3 region is CASSLHGQGELSGNTIYF. DNA for the CDR3: TGCGCCAGCAGCTTGCATGGACAGGGAGAACTCTCTGGAAACACCATATATTTT.

The chain uses TRBV15 and TRBJ2-5; D perhaps matches TRBD2 (5 bases). The CDR3 sequence is 15 residues long. Trimming took 0 bases from V and 5 from J, leaving 13 bases between them. CDR1 LNHNV and CDR2 YYDKDF come from the germline V gene (reference sequence). The CDR3 DNA is TGTGCCACCAGCAGAGATAAGGTGGGCGGGGAGACCCAGTACTTC. This codes for CATSRDKVGGETQYF.

This clone was detected only a few times. The chain joins TRBV6-5 to TRBJ2-1; 10 nucleotides match TRBD1. Trimming removed 4 bases from V and 9 bases from J; junction bases left unmatched: 12. Germline loops: CDR1 MNHEY, CDR2 SVGAGI. There are 16 residues in the CDR3. The CDR3 reads CASSSGAGQGSREQFF. CDR3 in DNA: TGTGCCAGCAGTTCAGGTGCGGGACAGGGGTCGCGTGAGCAGTTCTTC.

This clone was seen more than once but under ten times. This rearrangement joins TRBV11-2 to TRBJ2-1; 12 nucleotides align to TRBD2. CDR1 is SGHAT, CDR2 FQNNGV, per germline. V trimming: 0 bases; J trimming: 8 bases; junction bases outside the gene matches: 8. The CDR3 loop spans 17 amino acids. The CDR3 is CASSLELAGGVLDEQFF. The CDR3 region has the DNA TGTGCCAGCAGCTTAGAACTAGCGGGGGGAGTCCTGGATGAGCAGTTCTTC.

The chain couples TRBV25-1 to TRBJ2-1; 13 bases map to TRBD2. There are 14 residues in the CDR3. After removal of 7 bases from V and 9 bases from J, the junction contained 6 bases not matched to a gene. Germline V gene lookup returns CDR1 MGHDK and CDR2 SYGVNS. CDR3 region: CASTRLAGGVEQFF. CDR3 DNA sequence: TGTGCCAGCACCCGACTAGCGGGGGGCGTTGAGCAGTTCTTC.

The V and J genes are TRBV18 and TRBJ1-1; D not resolved. CDR1 and CDR2 from the germline V gene are KGHSH and LQKENI. V shed 1 base and J shed 2 bases, with 8 bases lying between them. This CDR3 contains 14 residues. CDR3 loop: CASSPQELNTEAFF. The DNA of the CDR3 is TGTGCCAGCTCACCACAAGAGCTTAACACTGAAGCTTTCTTT. Together with reference TRBV18 and TRBJ1-1, the CDR3 gives the full variable domain: NAGVMQNPRHLVRRRGQEARLRCSPMKGHSHVYWYRQLPEEGLKFMVYLQKENIIDESGMPKERFSAEFPKEGPSILRIQQVVRGDSAAYFCASSPQELNTEAFFGQGTRLTVV.

V and J are TRBV11-2 and TRBJ1-1, with 7 bases matching TRBD1. The CDR3 extends over 14 amino acids. Looked up from germline, CDR1 is SGHAT and CDR2 is FQNNGV. The junction had 6 bases not matched to a gene; V was cut back by 5 bases and J by 3 bases. The CDR3 protein is CASSEQGNDTEAFF. The CDR3 bases are TGTGCCAGCAGCGAACAGGGGAATGACACTGAAGCTTTCTTT.

This clone was detected a few times. The chain employs TRBV2 and TRBJ2-5; 9 positions match TRBD2. With V trimmed by 6 bases and J by 5 bases, 10 bases remained unmatched. There are 15 residues in the CDR3. From germline, CDR1 is SNHLY and CDR2 FYNNEI. This CDR3 reads CASSRAGGRGETQYF. CDR3 sequence (DNA): TGTGCCAGCAGCAGAGCGGGGGGACGAGGGGAGACCCAGTACTTC.

V is TRBV7-6 and J is TRBJ2-7; 7 positions agree with TRBD1. Germline-derived CDR1 and CDR2 are SGHVS and FNYEAQ. Unmatched junction bases numbered 0, after V lost 0 bases and J lost 1 base. This CDR3 is 14 amino acids long. This CDR3 reads CASSLATGSYEQYF. The CDR3 DNA reads TGTGCCAGCAGCTTAGCGACAGGGTCCTACGAGCAGTACTTC. The full variable domain, completed using reference TRBV7-6 and TRBJ2-7, is GAGVSQSPRYKVTKRGQDVALRCDPISGHVSLYWYRQALGQGPEFLTYFNYEAQQDKSGLPNDRFSAERPEGSISTLTIQRTEQRDSAMYRCASSLATGSYEQYFGPGTRLTVT.

Concerning this clone itself: The same CDR3 can be traced to other DNA sequences in this sample. V usage is TRBV9 and J usage is TRBJ2-3; 9 nucleotides agree with TRBD1. The germline CDR1 and CDR2 sequences are SGDLS and YYNGEE. Trimming cost V 1 base and J 1 base; bases outside gene matches: 1. The CDR3 covers 15 residues. DNA of the CDR3: TGTGCCAGCAGCGTAAGGACAGGGGGCACAGATACGCAGTATTTT. Protein: CASSVRTGGTDTQYF.

The V call is TRBV6-5, the J call TRBJ2-2; 7 nucleotides line up with TRBD2. With 6 bases clipped from V and 12 bases from J, the junction kept 10 bases outside the gene matches. This CDR3 region has 13 residues. CDR1 and CDR2 from the germline V gene are MNHEY and SVGAGI. The CDR3 DNA follows: TGTGCCAGCAGGATCCCTGGGGGGGGGAAGCTGTTTTTT. It is translated as CASRIPGGGKLFF.

With respect to this clone: Other nucleotide sequences from this sample produce the same CDR3. This chain joins TRBV28 and TRBJ2-3; D not resolved. The CDR3 is 11 residues long. Trimming removed 3 bases at V and 6 bases at J, with 4 bases between. Germline assignment: CDR1 MDHEN and CDR2 SYDVKM. CDR3: CASSLRDTQYF. The DNA for the CDR3 is TGTGCCAGCAGTTTGAGGGATACGCAGTATTTT.

The CDR3 DNA follows: TGTGCCAGCAGGGGGGGCAGGGGGCTCTCCTACGAGCAGTACGTC. This translates into CASRGGRGLSYEQYV. The chain recombines TRBV28 with TRBJ2-7; 8 nucleotides line up with TRBD1. CDR3 length: 15 amino acids. Germline V CDR1 and CDR2: MDHEN, SYDVKM. V was pared by 6 bases and J by 0 bases, with 7 bases of the junction left unmatched.

Only one count was recorded for this clone. The chain combines TRBV6-1 with TRBJ1-5; D may be TRBD1 (6 bases). This CDR3 is 15 amino acids long. CDR1 MNHNS and CDR2 SASEGT come from the germline V gene. V lost 7 bases, J lost 0 bases, and 13 bases lay in between. CDR3: CASTKGQNSNQPQHF. DNA for the CDR3: TGTGCCAGCACCAAAGGACAGAATAGCAATCAGCCCCAGCATTTT.

The chain has TRBV6-1 and TRBJ2-7, with D perhaps matching TRBD2 (6 bases). CDR1 MNHNS and CDR2 SASEGT come from the germline V gene. Trimming stripped 8 bases from V and 7 bases from J, with 21 bases between. This CDR3 is built from 14 residues. The chain's CDR3 is CASSWRETMGEQYV. The CDR3 bases are TGTGCCAGCTCCTGGAGGGAGACCATGGGGGAGCAGTACGTC.

The gene calls are TRBV5-4 and TRBJ1-3, with TRBD1 matching over 8 bases. V lost 4 bases and J lost 3; bases outside the gene matches: 6. The CDR3 is 15 residues long. Germline CDR1 and CDR2: SGHNT and YYREEE (reference sequence). CDR3 region: CASSISGGGGNTIYF. CDR3 bases: TGTGCCAGCAGCATATCAGGGGGCGGTGGAAACACCATATATTTT.

The J gene is TRBJ1-3, the V gene TRBV5-1; D may be TRBD1 (6 bases). The CDR3 has 15 residues. Trimming cost V 4 bases and J 2 bases, with 13 bases left between them. CDR1 and CDR2 from the germline V gene are SGHRS and YFSETQ. CDR3 nucleotide sequence: TGCGCCAGCAGCAGAGCAGGGGTACCTGGAAACACCATATATTTT. Protein: CASSRAGVPGNTIYF.